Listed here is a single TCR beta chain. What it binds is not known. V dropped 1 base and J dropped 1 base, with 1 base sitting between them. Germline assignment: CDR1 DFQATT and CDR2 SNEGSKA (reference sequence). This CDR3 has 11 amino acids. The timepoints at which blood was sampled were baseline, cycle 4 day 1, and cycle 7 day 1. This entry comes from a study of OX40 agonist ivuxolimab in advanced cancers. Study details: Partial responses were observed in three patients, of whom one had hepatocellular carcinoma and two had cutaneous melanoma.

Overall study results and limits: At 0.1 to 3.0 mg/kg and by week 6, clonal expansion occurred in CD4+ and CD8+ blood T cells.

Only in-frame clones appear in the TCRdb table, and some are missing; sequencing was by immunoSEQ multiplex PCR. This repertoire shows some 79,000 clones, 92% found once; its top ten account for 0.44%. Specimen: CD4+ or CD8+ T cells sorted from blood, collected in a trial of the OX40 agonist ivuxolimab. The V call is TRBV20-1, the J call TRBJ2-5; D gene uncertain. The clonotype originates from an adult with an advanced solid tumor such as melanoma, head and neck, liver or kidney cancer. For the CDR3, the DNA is TGCAGTGCTAGAGGCCAAGAGACCCAGTACTTC. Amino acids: CSARGQETQYF.